This paragraph covers one T cell receptor beta chain sequence. The antigen this receptor binds is unknown. Base qualities are missing; no much larger clone stands one base away. There are 15 amino acids in the CDR3, from cysteine to phenylalanine inclusive. Only CDR3 DNA is held: 45 bases, read in frame from base 1. Trimming costs V 0 bases and J 1 base, and their ends lie 11 bases apart. CDR1 and CDR2 are drawn from the germline V gene: SGHRS, YFSETQ. Libraries came from the immunoSEQ multiplex PCR assay. A mixture of 60 forward primers for TCR Vbeta segments and 13 reverse primers for TCR Jbeta segments was used in the multiplex PCR. Amplification of the CDR3 region of rearranged TCR beta genes was performed with a multiplex PCR assay on genomic DNA. On the Illumina HiSeq System, the amplified TCR beta libraries were sequenced as 87-base-pair reads. The paper's processing steps were these. A later analysis counted approximately 76 million unique TCR beta chains across the 670 or so repertoires, and some 11 million of these chains were shared by at least two donors. A nearest-neighbor algorithm error-corrected the raw reads and collapsed the reads into unique sequences, merging closely related sequences to remove PCR and sequencing errors. Alignment of CDR3 sequences to IMGT reference sequences was used to assign V, D and J gene segments. For a sequence to be retained, at least a six-nucleotide match to both a V gene segment and a J gene segment was required. Rearrangements were called productive when the CDR3 lacked stop codons and stayed in frame with V and J; all others were non-productive. CDR3 was defined according to IMGT convention as the region running from the second conserved V-encoded cysteine to the conserved J-encoded phenylalanine. In an earlier analysis of around 540 of the donors, sequences lacking an unambiguous match to a single V gene segment were excluded. An earlier analysis of 587 of the donors called V segments functional above 56.7% productive rearrangements and segregating when the between-donor standard deviation exceeded 5%. A statistical classification framework was built to diagnose cytomegalovirus status from the catalog of TCR beta chain sequences. In a later analysis, V and J genes were assigned by comparing TCR nucleotide sequences against IMGT/GENE-DB human TR gene sequences. The TCRdist pipeline was used in a later analysis to assign CDR3 sequences and most-parsimonious VDJ recombination scenarios. In a later analysis, every TCR beta chain was defined by the combination of its CDR3 amino acid sequence and its V-gene family, and reads without a unique V-gene family were dropped. In a later analysis, fewer than 650 highly shared, low-generation-probability nucleotide sequences were removed to address suspected cross-contamination and a sequencing artifact. In a later analysis, a clonal expansion index was calculated for each public chain from normalized within-repertoire ranks of inferred template counts. A later analysis computed generation probabilities with a VDJ recombination model fitted to out-of-frame rearrangements, and checked the results against IGoR. A later analysis scored TCR-TCR, TCR-HLA and TCR-CMV co-occurrence with hypergeometric tests, applying a repertoire-size bias correction to TCR pairs. False discovery rates were estimated in a later analysis by permuting HLA or CMV assignments 20 times. In a later analysis, co-occurring TCRs were grouped using DBSCAN, with TCRdist sequence similarity added in when clustering inside HLA-allele-positive subsets. Co-occurrence clustering excluded repertoires with fewer than 30,000 or more than 120,000 public chains, plus five with anomalous nucleotide sharing. The table was pulled from immuneACCESS by TCRdb, which kept in-frame rearrangements only. Such tables lose some clones; where checked, under half of the loss comes from unresolved V genes, and the rest has no known cause. The DNA gave D and trimming, while V, J and clone size come from that table. The sample table shows over 150,000 clones, and about 76% are seen once. Approximately 8% of the sample is taken by the ten largest.

The cohort was made up of 666 healthy bone marrow donors. At the time of sampling, all cohort members were nominally healthy, though unrecorded immune exposures were likely present. The donor tested CMV seropositive, placing the donor among the 250 to 350 seropositive members of the cohort. A peripheral blood sample was collected from each donor, and TCR beta sequencing was performed on peripheral blood mononuclear cells. The Qiagen DNeasy Blood Extraction Kit was used to extract genomic DNA from the blood cell samples. The entry originates in a study of cytomegalovirus exposure and HLA in healthy donors (TCRdb year 2017). Regarding the research as a whole: An earlier analysis of several hundred of the donors reported 250 to 300 Gb of sequence data and 117 million unique TCR beta sequences from about 200 million T cells. In a later genetic analysis, genome-wide SNP genotypes for about three fifths of the roughly 670 donors were used, and that subset was treated as a discovery cohort. All discovery cohort repertoires had been generated on a single sequencing platform. Of the roughly 390 genotyped donors, 80% to 90% were placed in the genetic ancestry cluster associated with self-reported Caucasian donors. An early release that covered several hundred HLA-typed donors contained approximately 320 gigabases of sequencing data and around 80 million unique TCR sequences. Typing coverage differed by locus: A, B, C, DRB1 and DQB1 were typed in roughly 620-630 donors, DQA1 in roughly 510, DPA1 in approximately 600, and DPB1 in 472. Across approximately 400 genotyped donors of the cohort, an average of about 240,000 unique TCR beta nucleotide sequences per donor were sequenced, and 15% to 20% of those sequences were non-productive. Several DR-DQ haplotypes were handled as single units for association and clustering because linkage in the cohort was strong. In the later analysis, no new phenotypic data were used to find candidate immune exposures; instead, reliance was placed on TCR beta sequences and their occurrence across donors. Donor age, sex, ethnicity and CMV serostatus were compiled together with the repertoire data. HLA typing covered class I and class II loci at four-digit resolution. The study profiled the T cell repertoires of 666 subjects by immunosequencing and related them to cytomegalovirus serostatus. An earlier analysis of roughly 580 of the donors used high-throughput TCR beta sequencing to judge whether each TCR beta V gene segment behaved as functional or pseudogenic. The study aimed to test whether cataloging public T cell receptors could reveal signatures of past pathogen exposure. To study patterns of TCR occurrence, a later analysis re-analyzed previously published TCR beta repertoires from around 700 donors and added high-resolution HLA genotyping. To predict cytomegalovirus infection status, the study combined high-throughput TCR immunosequencing, statistical association of individual TCRs with disease status, and machine learning. In addition to the first cohort of hundreds of subjects, a separate validation cohort of 120 different subjects was used. Study-level results and caveats: A later analysis found that HLA-associated TCR beta chains were more clonally expanded and had lower generation probabilities than equally common non-associated chains. It was suggested by the authors that the approach could potentially be generalized to other disease states and immunological phenotypes. Some IMGT-functional V segments, including TRBV6-2 and TRBV6-3, could not be told apart with the 87-base-pair reads, so those segments were excluded. Strong co-occurrence of HLA alleles, especially DR and DQ, made assigning TCR associations to individual alleles difficult. A further reported finding was that TCR beta sequences accurately predicted the HLA-A and HLA-B alleles for most subjects in the first cohort. The classifier was reported to diagnose cytomegalovirus status with high specificity and sensitivity in both the original cohort and the validation cohort. Compared with the 666-donor mean, donors in an Asian-associated ancestry cluster had fewer N-insertions in productive TCRs, according to a later genetic analysis. Only TCR beta chains were sequenced in this cohort, and the absence of alpha or paired-chain data limited detectable features. A total of 150 to 200 TCR beta chains were listed by the study as associated with cytomegalovirus. In vitro tests confirmed that three of the cytomegalovirus-associated TCR beta chains recognize cytomegalovirus antigens. Linkage disequilibrium might explain the correlated functional status among segregating V segments, but an unknown experimental factor could not be excluded. In a later analysis, the rate of TCR association differed among HLA loci, with DRB1 alleles having the most associated TCRs and HLA-C alleles having the fewest. V-gene and J-gene trimming of TCR beta chains was associated with a missense DCLRE1C variant in a later genetic analysis, and the association was replicated in an independent cohort. Most TCR sequences were seen in very few donors, while some public TCRs were found in many individuals. Because counts were too low, roughly 17 rarely observed V segments, including chromosome 9 orphons, were left out of the earlier analysis of a few hundred of the donors. Because HLA typing was unavailable for some donors at each locus, only the typed subset was used in association tests. The only immune exposure information available for the cohort was CMV serostatus. A cluster of highly shared sequence variants was judged likely to represent a technical artifact of the sequencing pipeline. A later analysis found that most CMV-associated TCR beta chains appeared HLA-restricted, with HLA associations seemingly driven largely by CMV exposure. Roughly uniform sequencing depth across donors was assumed in presence/absence analyses, although this assumption may not hold. An earlier analysis of around 600 of the donors showed that most TCR beta V segments appeared in productive rearrangements either about 87% or about 30% of the time, which broadly matched IMGT annotations. In a later analysis, some 17,000 TCR beta sequences were associated with specific HLA alleles at a false discovery rate of 0.05. According to a later analysis, parvovirus B19, influenza, CMV and Epstein-Barr virus appeared linked to several top co-occurrence clusters.

This chain joins TRBV5-1 to TRBJ2-7; the D gene lacks a confident call. Material: PBMCs. This sequence was found in a man aged 25-45 years in good health and CMV-seropositive. The sequence in DNA is TGCGCCAGCAGCTTGGGCGGAACCTATTCCTACGAGCAGTACTTC. This translates into CASSLGGTYSYEQYF.